This TCR beta chain was observed in a study of vaccination and CD4 T cells after COVID-19. TCRdb used MiXCR to reprocess the PCR reads, holding one entry per CDR3 protein. The sample lists 25,000 to 30,000 distinct CDR3 sequences, roughly 51% occurring once. CDR1 is KGHDR and CDR2 is SFDVKD in the germline V gene. Trimming left V 3 bases short and J 5 bases short, with 13 bases between. This CDR3 has 15 residues. Time point given: late sampling 161 to 241 days after vaccination in a few convalescent patients. Only a few counts were recorded for this clonotype. Antigen specificity is unknown. Study results and caveats: Relatively few convalescent patients were studied; early post-infection timepoints were not included.

The chain links TRBV24-1 to TRBJ1-5; D might be TRBD1 (5 bases). This TCR came from a human donor who had recovered from COVID-19. The sample consisted of CD4+ T cells from blood, taken about 7 months after SARS-CoV-2 vaccination. CDR3 DNA sequence: TGTGCCACCAGTGATACTCGGCCAGGGCATCAGCCCCAGCATTTT. Protein product: CATSDTRPGHQPQHF.